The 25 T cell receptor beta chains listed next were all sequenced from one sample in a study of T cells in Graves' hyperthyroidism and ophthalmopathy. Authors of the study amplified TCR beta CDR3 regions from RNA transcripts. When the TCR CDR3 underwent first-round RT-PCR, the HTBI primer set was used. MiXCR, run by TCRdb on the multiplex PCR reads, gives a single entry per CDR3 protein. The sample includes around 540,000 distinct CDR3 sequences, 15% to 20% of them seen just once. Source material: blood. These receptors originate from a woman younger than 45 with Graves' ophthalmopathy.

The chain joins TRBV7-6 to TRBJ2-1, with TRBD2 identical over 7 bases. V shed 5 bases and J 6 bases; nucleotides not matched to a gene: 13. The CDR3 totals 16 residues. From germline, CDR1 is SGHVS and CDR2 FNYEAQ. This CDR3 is CASSPSTGEGGNEQFF. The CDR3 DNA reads TGTGCCAGCAGCCCCTCGACGGGGGAGGGAGGCAATGAGCAGTTCTTC.

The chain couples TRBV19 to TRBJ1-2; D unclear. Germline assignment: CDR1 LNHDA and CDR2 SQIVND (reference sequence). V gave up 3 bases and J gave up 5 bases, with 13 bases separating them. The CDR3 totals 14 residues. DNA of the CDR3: TGTGCCAGTAGTATTGTGGGCAGTGGGTATGGCTACACCTTC. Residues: CASSIVGSGYGYTF.

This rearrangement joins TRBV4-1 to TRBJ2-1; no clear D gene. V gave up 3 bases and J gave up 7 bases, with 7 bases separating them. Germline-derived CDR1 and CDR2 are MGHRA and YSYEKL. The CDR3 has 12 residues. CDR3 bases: TGCGCCAGCAGCCACGGGCAGAATGAGCAGTTCTTC. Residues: CASSHGQNEQFF.

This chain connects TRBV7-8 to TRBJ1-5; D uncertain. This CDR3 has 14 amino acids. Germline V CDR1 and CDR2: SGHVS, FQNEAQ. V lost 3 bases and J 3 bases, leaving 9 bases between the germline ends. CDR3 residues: CASSFSGNNQPQHF. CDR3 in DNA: TGTGCCAGCAGCTTCTCCGGGAACAATCAGCCCCAGCATTTT.

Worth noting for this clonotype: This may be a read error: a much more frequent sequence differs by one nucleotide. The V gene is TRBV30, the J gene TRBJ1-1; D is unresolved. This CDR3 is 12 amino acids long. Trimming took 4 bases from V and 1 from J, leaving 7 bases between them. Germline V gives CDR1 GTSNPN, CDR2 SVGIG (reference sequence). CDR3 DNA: TGTGCCTGGAATCTGTCGAACACTGAAGCTTTCTTT. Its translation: CAWNLSNTEAFF.

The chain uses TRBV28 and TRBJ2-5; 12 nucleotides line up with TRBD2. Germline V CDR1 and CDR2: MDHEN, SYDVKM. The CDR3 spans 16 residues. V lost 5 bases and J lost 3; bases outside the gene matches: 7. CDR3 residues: CASSPTSGRSEETQYF. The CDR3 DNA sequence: TGTGCCAGCAGTCCTACTAGCGGGAGGAGTGAAGAGACCCAGTACTTC.

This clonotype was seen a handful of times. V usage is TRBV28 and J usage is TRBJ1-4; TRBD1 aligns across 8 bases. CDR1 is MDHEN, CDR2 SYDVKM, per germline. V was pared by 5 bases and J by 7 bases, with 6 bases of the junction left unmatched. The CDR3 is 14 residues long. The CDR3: CASSRTGKGEKLFF. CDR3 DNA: TGTGCCAGCAGTCGGACAGGGAAGGGTGAAAAACTGTTTTTT. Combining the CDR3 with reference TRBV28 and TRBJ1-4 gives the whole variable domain DVKVTQSSRYLVKRTGEKVFLECVQDMDHENMFWYRQDPGLGLRLIYFSYDVKMKEKGDIPEGYSVSREKKERFSLILESASTNQTSMYLCASSRTGKGEKLFFGSGTQLSVL.

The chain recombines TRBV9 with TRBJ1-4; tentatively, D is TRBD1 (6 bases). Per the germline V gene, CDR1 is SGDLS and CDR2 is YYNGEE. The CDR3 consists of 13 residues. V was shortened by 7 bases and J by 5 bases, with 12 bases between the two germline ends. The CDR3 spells CASGDTRNEKLFF. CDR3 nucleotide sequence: TGTGCCAGCGGGGACACACGAAATGAAAAACTGTTTTTT.

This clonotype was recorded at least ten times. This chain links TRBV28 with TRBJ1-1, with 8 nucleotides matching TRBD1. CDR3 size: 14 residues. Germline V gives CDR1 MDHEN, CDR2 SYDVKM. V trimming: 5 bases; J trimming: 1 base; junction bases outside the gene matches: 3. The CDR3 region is CASSPDRANTEAFF. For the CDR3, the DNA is TGTGCCAGCAGTCCGGACAGGGCGAACACTGAAGCTTTCTTT.

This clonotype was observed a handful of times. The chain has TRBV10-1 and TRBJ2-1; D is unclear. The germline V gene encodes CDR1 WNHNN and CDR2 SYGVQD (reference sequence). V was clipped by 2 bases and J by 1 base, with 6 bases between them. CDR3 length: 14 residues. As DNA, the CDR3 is TGCGCCAGCAGTGAGCCGGCTTCCTACAATGAGCAGTTCTTC. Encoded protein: CASSEPASYNEQFF.

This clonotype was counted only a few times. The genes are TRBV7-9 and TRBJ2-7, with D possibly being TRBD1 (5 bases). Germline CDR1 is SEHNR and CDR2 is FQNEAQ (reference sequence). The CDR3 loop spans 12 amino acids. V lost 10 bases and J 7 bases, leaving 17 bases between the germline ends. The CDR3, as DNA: TGTGCCACCGACAGTGGATCTATGGAGCAGTACTTC. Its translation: CATDSGSMEQYF.

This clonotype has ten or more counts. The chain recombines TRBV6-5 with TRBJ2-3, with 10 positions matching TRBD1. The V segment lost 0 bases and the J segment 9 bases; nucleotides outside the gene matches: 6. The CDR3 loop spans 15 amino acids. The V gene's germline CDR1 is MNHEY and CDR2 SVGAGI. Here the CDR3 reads CASSYSLLGQGTQYF. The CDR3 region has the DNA TGTGCCAGCAGTTACTCGTTGTTGGGACAGGGGACGCAGTATTTT.

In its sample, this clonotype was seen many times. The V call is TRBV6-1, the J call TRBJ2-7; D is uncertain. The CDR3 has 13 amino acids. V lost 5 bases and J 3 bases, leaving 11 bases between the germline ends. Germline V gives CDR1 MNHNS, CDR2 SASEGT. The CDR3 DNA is TGTGCCAGCAGTATCCAGGAAGACTACGAGCAGTACTTC. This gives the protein CASSIQEDYEQYF.

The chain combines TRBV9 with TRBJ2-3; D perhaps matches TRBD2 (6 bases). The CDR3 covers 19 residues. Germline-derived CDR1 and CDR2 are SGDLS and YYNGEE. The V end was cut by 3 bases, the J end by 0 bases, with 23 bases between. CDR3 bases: TGTGCCAGCAGCGACCCCCGGGGACTGCCCCAGGAGAGCACAGATACGCAGTATTTT. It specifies CASSDPRGLPQESTDTQYF. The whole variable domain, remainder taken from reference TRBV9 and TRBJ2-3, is DSGVTQTPKHLITATGQRVTLRCSPRSGDLSVYWYQQSLDQGLQFLIQYYNGEERAKGNILERFSAQQFPDLHSELNLSSLELGDSALYFCASSDPRGLPQESTDTQYFGPGTRLTVL.

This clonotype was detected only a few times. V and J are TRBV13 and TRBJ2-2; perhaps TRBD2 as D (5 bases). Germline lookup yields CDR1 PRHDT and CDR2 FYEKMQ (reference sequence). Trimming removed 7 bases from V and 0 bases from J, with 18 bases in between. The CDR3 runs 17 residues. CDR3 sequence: CASIDGRGIANTGELFF. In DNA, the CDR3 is TGTGCCAGCATCGACGGACGGGGTATCGCGAACACCGGGGAGCTGTTTTTT.

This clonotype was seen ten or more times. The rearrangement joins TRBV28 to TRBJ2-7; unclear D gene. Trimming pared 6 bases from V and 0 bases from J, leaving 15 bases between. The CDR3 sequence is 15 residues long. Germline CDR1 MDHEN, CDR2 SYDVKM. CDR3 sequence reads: CASRTLGPVSYEQYF. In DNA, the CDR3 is TGTGCCAGCAGAACTTTGGGCCCCGTCTCCTACGAGCAGTACTTC. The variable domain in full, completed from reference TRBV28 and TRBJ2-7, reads DVKVTQSSRYLVKRTGEKVFLECVQDMDHENMFWYRQDPGLGLRLIYFSYDVKMKEKGDIPEGYSVSREKKERFSLILESASTNQTSMYLCASRTLGPVSYEQYFGPGTRLTVT.

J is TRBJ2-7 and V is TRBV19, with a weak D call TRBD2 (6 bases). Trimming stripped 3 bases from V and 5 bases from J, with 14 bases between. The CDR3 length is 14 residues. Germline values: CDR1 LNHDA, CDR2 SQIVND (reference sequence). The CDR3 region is CASSILGSRNEQYF. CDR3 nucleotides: TGTGCCAGTAGTATTCTCGGGAGCAGGAACGAGCAGTACTTC.

The CDR3 spells CASSPNSPDTQYF. DNA for the CDR3: TGTGCCAGCTCACCAAATTCGCCAGATACGCAGTATTTT. This chain connects TRBV18 to TRBJ2-3; no firm D call. The V end was cut by 2 bases, the J end by 4 bases, with 7 bases between. The CDR3 runs 13 residues. Germline values: CDR1 KGHSH, CDR2 LQKENI.

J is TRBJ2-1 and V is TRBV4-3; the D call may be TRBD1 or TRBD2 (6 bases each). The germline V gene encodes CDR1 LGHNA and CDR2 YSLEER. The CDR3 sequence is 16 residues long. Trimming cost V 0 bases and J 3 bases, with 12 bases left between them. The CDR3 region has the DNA TGCGCCAGCAGCCAAGATCTTAGGGGGGTCTACAATGAGCAGTTCTTC. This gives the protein CASSQDLRGVYNEQFF.

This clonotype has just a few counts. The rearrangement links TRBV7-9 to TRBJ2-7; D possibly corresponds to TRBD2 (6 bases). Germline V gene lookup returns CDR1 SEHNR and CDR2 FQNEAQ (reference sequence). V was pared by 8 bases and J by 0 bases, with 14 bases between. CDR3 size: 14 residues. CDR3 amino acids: CASGGTKASYEQYF. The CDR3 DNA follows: TGTGCCAGCGGAGGGACCAAAGCCTCCTACGAGCAGTACTTC.

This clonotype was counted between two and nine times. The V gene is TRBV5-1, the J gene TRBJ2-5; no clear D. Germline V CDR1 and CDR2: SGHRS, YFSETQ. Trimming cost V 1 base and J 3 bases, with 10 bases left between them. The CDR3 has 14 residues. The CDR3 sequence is CASSLMTAKETQYF. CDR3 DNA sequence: TGCGCCAGCAGCTTGATGACTGCTAAAGAGACCCAGTACTTC.

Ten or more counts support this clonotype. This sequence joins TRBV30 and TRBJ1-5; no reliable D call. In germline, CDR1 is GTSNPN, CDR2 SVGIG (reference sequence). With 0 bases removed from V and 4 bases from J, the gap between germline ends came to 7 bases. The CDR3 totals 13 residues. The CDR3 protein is CAWSVVGNQPQHF. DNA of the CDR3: TGTGCCTGGAGTGTAGTGGGGAATCAGCCCCAGCATTTT.

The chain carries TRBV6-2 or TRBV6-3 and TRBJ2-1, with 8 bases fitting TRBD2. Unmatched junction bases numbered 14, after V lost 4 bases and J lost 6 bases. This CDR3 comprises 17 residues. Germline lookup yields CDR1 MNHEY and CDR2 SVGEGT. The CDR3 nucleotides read TGTGCCAGCAGTTTCGGAATTCCGGGACTAGTGTTCAATGAGCAGTTCTTC. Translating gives CASSFGIPGLVFNEQFF.

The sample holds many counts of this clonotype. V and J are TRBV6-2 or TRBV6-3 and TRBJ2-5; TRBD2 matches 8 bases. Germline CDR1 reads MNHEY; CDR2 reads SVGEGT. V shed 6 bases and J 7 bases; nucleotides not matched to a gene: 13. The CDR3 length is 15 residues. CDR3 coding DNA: TGTGCCAGCAGGGCGACTAGCGCCCCAGGTGGGACCCAGTACTTC. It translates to CASRATSAPGGTQYF.

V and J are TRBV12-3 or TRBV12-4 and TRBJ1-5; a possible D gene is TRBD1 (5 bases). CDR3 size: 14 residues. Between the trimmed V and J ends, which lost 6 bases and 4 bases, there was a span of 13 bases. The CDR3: CASRETEGNQPQHF. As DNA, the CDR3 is TGTGCCAGCAGGGAGACAGAGGGGAATCAGCCCCAGCATTTT.